Listed below are T cell receptor beta chains from one sample, sequenced in a study of shared clonotypes between healthy human individuals. Repertoires were generated with immunoSEQ multiplex PCR, while TCRdb's copy carries only in-frame clones and drops some. The sample holds about 2.3 million clones, 85% to 95% seen once. The sequenced sample consisted of naive CD4+ T cells from PBMCs. These receptors originate from a man aged 18 to 29 in good health. Some clones in this sample may be carry-over from other donors' samples. The CDR3 runs from the conserved cysteine through the conserved F or W. The order of the fields is CDR3 length, D gene, clone size, J gene, V gene, CDR3 protein, CDR3 DNA. A D gene is named only where the DNA matches it firmly. Not all rows give a size; the values are once, few, many and, for expanded clones, a class.

cdr3_length: 17; d_call: TRBD1; clone_size: .; j_call: TRBJ1-2; v_call: TRBV5-4; cdr3_aa: CASSLGPDRAANYGYTF; cdr3_nt: TGTGCCAGCAGCTTGGGACCGGACAGGGCGGCTAACTATGGCTACACCTTC
cdr3_length: 16; d_call: TRBD1; clone_size: .; j_call: TRBJ2-2; v_call: TRBV5-1; cdr3_aa: CASSPLQGAITGELFF; cdr3_nt: TGCGCCAGCAGCCCGCTACAGGGGGCTATCACCGGGGAGCTGTTTTTT
cdr3_length: 16; d_call: .; clone_size: .; j_call: TRBJ1-1; v_call: TRBV5-4; cdr3_aa: CASSLAGALGNTEAFF; cdr3_nt: TGTGCCAGCAGCTTGGCGGGGGCTTTAGGGAACACTGAAGCTTTCTTT
cdr3_length: 14; d_call: .; clone_size: few; j_call: TRBJ1-1; v_call: TRBV4-2; cdr3_aa: CASSQERVNTEAFF; cdr3_nt: TGTGCCAGCAGCCAAGAGAGGGTGAACACTGAAGCTTTCTTT
cdr3_length: 12; d_call: .; clone_size: .; j_call: TRBJ2-5; v_call: TRBV6-1; cdr3_aa: CASRKGQETQYF; cdr3_nt: TGTGCCAGCAGGAAGGGACAAGAGACCCAGTACTTC
cdr3_length: 15; d_call: TRBD1; clone_size: .; j_call: TRBJ2-7; v_call: TRBV6-6; cdr3_aa: CASSSRGTGLYEQYF; cdr3_nt: TGTGCCAGCAGTAGTAGGGGGACAGGGCTCTACGAGCAGTACTTC
cdr3_length: 20; d_call: TRBD2; clone_size: .; j_call: TRBJ2-5; v_call: TRBV11-2; cdr3_aa: CASSLDLGTSGSVLRETQYF; cdr3_nt: TGTGCCAGCAGCTTAGATCTGGGGACTAGCGGGAGCGTTTTAAGGGAGACCCAGTACTTC
cdr3_length: 13; d_call: .; clone_size: .; j_call: TRBJ1-5; v_call: TRBV28; cdr3_aa: CASTTHSNQPQHF; cdr3_nt: TGTGCCAGCACCACCCATAGCAATCAGCCCCAGCATTTT
cdr3_length: 15; d_call: .; clone_size: .; j_call: TRBJ2-6; v_call: TRBV9; cdr3_aa: CASSDARSGANVLTF; cdr3_nt: TGTGCCAGCAGCGACGCCCGCTCTGGGGCCAACGTCCTGACTTTC
cdr3_length: 15; d_call: TRBD2; clone_size: .; j_call: TRBJ2-1; v_call: TRBV5-1; cdr3_aa: CASSGETSGSDEQFF; cdr3_nt: TGCGCCAGCTCGGGGGAGACTAGCGGGAGTGATGAGCAGTTCTTC
cdr3_length: 20; d_call: .; clone_size: .; j_call: TRBJ2-1; v_call: TRBV27; cdr3_aa: CASSPSPPGLASSSYNEQFF; cdr3_nt: TGTGCCAGCAGCCCCTCCCCGCCGGGTTTAGCTTCGAGCTCCTACAATGAGCAGTTCTTC
cdr3_length: 17; d_call: TRBD2; clone_size: .; j_call: TRBJ2-2; v_call: TRBV4-2; cdr3_aa: CASSPLVSGRGTGELFF; cdr3_nt: TGTGCCAGCAGCCCTCTCGTCAGCGGGAGAGGTACCGGGGAGCTGTTTTTT
cdr3_length: 15; d_call: TRBD2; clone_size: .; j_call: TRBJ2-7; v_call: TRBV13; cdr3_aa: CASRATSGASYEQYF; cdr3_nt: TGTGCCAGCAGGGCGACTAGCGGGGCTTCCTACGAGCAGTACTTC
cdr3_length: 15; d_call: .; clone_size: once; j_call: TRBJ2-5; v_call: TRBV7-9; cdr3_aa: CASRGWGRFGDNQYF; cdr3_nt: TGTGCCAGCAGAGGCTGGGGGAGATTCGGGGACAACCAGTACTTC
cdr3_length: 17; d_call: TRBD1; clone_size: once; j_call: TRBJ2-3; v_call: TRBV28; cdr3_aa: CASSSPSPGTATDTQYF; cdr3_nt: TGTGCCAGCAGTTCGCCCTCACCCGGGACAGCCACAGATACGCAGTATTTT
cdr3_length: 14; d_call: .; clone_size: .; j_call: TRBJ2-3; v_call: TRBV11-2; cdr3_aa: CASSMRQVTDTQYF; cdr3_nt: TGTGCCAGCAGCATGAGACAGGTCACAGATACGCAGTATTTT
cdr3_length: 16; d_call: TRBD2; clone_size: .; j_call: TRBJ2-4; v_call: TRBV28; cdr3_aa: CASSFVVSGSPYIQYF; cdr3_nt: TGTGCCAGCAGTTTTGTGGTTAGCGGGAGTCCATACATTCAGTACTTC
cdr3_length: 14; d_call: TRBD1; clone_size: .; j_call: TRBJ2-5; v_call: TRBV28; cdr3_aa: CASSSGQYQETQYF; cdr3_nt: TGTGCCAGCAGTTCGGGACAGTATCAAGAGACCCAGTACTTC
cdr3_length: 16; d_call: .; clone_size: .; j_call: TRBJ1-1; v_call: TRBV21-1; cdr3_aa: CASTTSRGLGCTEAFF; cdr3_nt: TGTGCCAGCACCACGTCCAGGGGGCTAGGATGCACTGAAGCTTTCTTT
cdr3_length: 15; d_call: .; clone_size: .; j_call: TRBJ1-4; v_call: TRBV28; cdr3_aa: CASSLRGRLNEKLFF; cdr3_nt: TGTGCCAGCAGTTTACGGGGGCGACTGAATGAAAAACTGTTTTTT
cdr3_length: 16; d_call: .; clone_size: .; j_call: TRBJ2-3; v_call: TRBV4-1; cdr3_aa: CASSQDRTRGTDTQYF; cdr3_nt: TGCGCCAGCAGCCAAGATCGGACAAGGGGGACGGATACGCAGTATTTT
cdr3_length: 14; d_call: .; clone_size: .; j_call: TRBJ1-4; v_call: TRBV5-6; cdr3_aa: CASSFWDQNEKLFF; cdr3_nt: TGTGCCAGCAGCTTCTGGGATCAAAATGAAAAACTGTTTTTT
cdr3_length: 13; d_call: .; clone_size: once; j_call: TRBJ2-7; v_call: TRBV11-1; cdr3_aa: CASSPTTYHEQYF; cdr3_nt: TGTGCCAGCAGCCCTACGACCTATCACGAGCAGTACTTC
cdr3_length: 17; d_call: TRBD2; clone_size: .; j_call: TRBJ2-7; v_call: TRBV9; cdr3_aa: CASSPGLAGGKRSEQYF; cdr3_nt: TGTGCCAGCAGCCCCGGCCTAGCGGGAGGAAAAAGGTCCGAGCAGTACTTC
cdr3_length: 16; d_call: TRBD1; clone_size: .; j_call: TRBJ1-2; v_call: TRBV19; cdr3_aa: CASSDLRDRGDYGYTF; cdr3_nt: TGTGCCAGTAGCGATCTCCGGGACAGGGGAGACTATGGCTACACCTTC
cdr3_length: 11; d_call: .; clone_size: .; j_call: TRBJ2-7; v_call: TRBV28; cdr3_aa: CASGSSYEQYF; cdr3_nt: TGTGCCAGCGGAAGCTCCTACGAGCAGTACTTC
cdr3_length: 14; d_call: .; clone_size: .; j_call: TRBJ2-1; v_call: TRBV9; cdr3_aa: CASSADSFYNEQFF; cdr3_nt: TGTGCCAGCAGCGCCGATTCTTTCTACAATGAGCAGTTCTTC
cdr3_length: 13; d_call: .; clone_size: .; j_call: TRBJ2-5; v_call: TRBV7-2; cdr3_aa: CASSLVGQETQYF; cdr3_nt: TGTGCCAGCAGCTTAGTGGGCCAAGAGACCCAGTACTTC
cdr3_length: 11; d_call: .; clone_size: .; j_call: TRBJ1-3; v_call: TRBV18; cdr3_aa: CATPLGDTIYF; cdr3_nt: TGTGCCACCCCCCTGGGGGACACCATATATTTT
cdr3_length: 14; d_call: .; clone_size: .; j_call: TRBJ2-1; v_call: TRBV18; cdr3_aa: CASSQAVGYNEQFF; cdr3_nt: TGTGCCAGCTCCCAAGCCGTAGGATACAATGAGCAGTTCTTC
cdr3_length: 15; d_call: .; clone_size: .; j_call: TRBJ2-7; v_call: TRBV12-2; cdr3_aa: CASRSGGELANEQYF; cdr3_nt: TGTGCAAGTCGCTCCGGTGGTGAACTAGCGAACGAGCAGTACTTC
cdr3_length: 14; d_call: .; clone_size: .; j_call: TRBJ2-5; v_call: TRBV6-5; cdr3_aa: CASKKGTYQETQYF; cdr3_nt: TGTGCCAGCAAGAAGGGGACTTACCAAGAGACCCAGTACTTC
cdr3_length: 18; d_call: .; clone_size: .; j_call: TRBJ2-6; v_call: TRBV7-2; cdr3_aa: CASSPVRVGGPGANVLTF; cdr3_nt: TGTGCCAGCAGCCCCGTGAGGGTAGGTGGACCTGGGGCCAACGTCCTGACTTTC
cdr3_length: 14; d_call: .; clone_size: .; j_call: TRBJ2-2; v_call: TRBV9; cdr3_aa: CASSTRADAGELFF; cdr3_nt: TGTGCCAGCAGCACGCGGGCTGACGCCGGGGAGCTGTTTTTT
cdr3_length: 15; d_call: .; clone_size: .; j_call: TRBJ2-1; v_call: TRBV4-2; cdr3_aa: CASSQVRVGPNEQFF; cdr3_nt: TGTGCCAGCAGCCAAGTACGGGTAGGTCCCAATGAGCAGTTCTTC
cdr3_length: 13; d_call: TRBD1; clone_size: .; j_call: TRBJ2-7; v_call: TRBV19; cdr3_aa: CASSINRGDEQYF; cdr3_nt: TGTGCCAGTAGTATAAACAGGGGCGACGAGCAGTACTTC
cdr3_length: 15; d_call: .; clone_size: .; j_call: TRBJ2-2; v_call: TRBV7-7; cdr3_aa: CASSPGSQRGGELFF; cdr3_nt: TGTGCCAGCAGCCCGGGATCCCAAAGGGGCGGGGAGCTGTTTTTT
cdr3_length: 15; d_call: .; clone_size: .; j_call: TRBJ2-3; v_call: TRBV30; cdr3_aa: CAWGGWEQNWDTQYF; cdr3_nt: TGTGCCTGGGGGGGATGGGAGCAGAATTGGGATACGCAGTATTTT
cdr3_length: 15; d_call: TRBD1; clone_size: .; j_call: TRBJ2-7; v_call: TRBV7-8; cdr3_aa: CASSLPLWTGNEQYF; cdr3_nt: TGTGCCAGCAGCTTACCCCTTTGGACAGGGAACGAGCAGTACTTC
cdr3_length: 15; d_call: TRBD2; clone_size: .; j_call: TRBJ2-5; v_call: TRBV7-2; cdr3_aa: CASSSRDGGIQTQYF; cdr3_nt: TGTGCCAGCAGCTCCCGGGACGGGGGGATACAGACCCAGTACTTC
cdr3_length: 15; d_call: .; clone_size: .; j_call: TRBJ2-1; v_call: TRBV2; cdr3_aa: CASSEETGEVNEQFF; cdr3_nt: TGTGCCAGCAGTGAAGAGACGGGAGAGGTTAATGAGCAGTTCTTC
cdr3_length: 14; d_call: TRBD2; clone_size: .; j_call: TRBJ2-7; v_call: TRBV6-5; cdr3_aa: CASRPAGGPYEQYF; cdr3_nt: TGTGCCAGCAGGCCAGCGGGAGGGCCCTACGAGCAGTACTTC
cdr3_length: 15; d_call: .; clone_size: .; j_call: TRBJ1-2; v_call: TRBV11-1; cdr3_aa: CASSLRQGVMKGYTF; cdr3_nt: TGTGCCAGCAGCTTACGCCAGGGTGTTATGAAAGGCTACACCTTC
cdr3_length: 15; d_call: TRBD1; clone_size: few; j_call: TRBJ2-1; v_call: TRBV4-1; cdr3_aa: CASSQPRDRGNEQFF; cdr3_nt: TGCGCCAGCAGCCAACCCCGGGACAGGGGTAATGAGCAGTTCTTC
cdr3_length: 15; d_call: TRBD1; clone_size: .; j_call: TRBJ2-3; v_call: TRBV5-4; cdr3_aa: CASSPRDRGTDTQYF; cdr3_nt: TGTGCCAGCAGCCCCCGGGACAGAGGCACAGATACGCAGTATTTT
cdr3_length: 13; d_call: .; clone_size: .; j_call: TRBJ2-7; v_call: TRBV5-1; cdr3_aa: CASSLLPPGEQYF; cdr3_nt: TGCGCCAGCAGCTTGCTCCCGCCCGGGGAGCAGTACTTC
cdr3_length: 11; d_call: .; clone_size: .; j_call: TRBJ1-2; v_call: TRBV20-1; cdr3_aa: CSARLRGGYTF; cdr3_nt: TGCAGTGCTAGATTGAGAGGTGGCTACACCTTC
cdr3_length: 14; d_call: .; clone_size: .; j_call: TRBJ2-2; v_call: TRBV5-1; cdr3_aa: CASRSGVNTGELFF; cdr3_nt: TGCGCCAGCAGATCGGGAGTGAACACCGGGGAGCTGTTTTTT
cdr3_length: 17; d_call: TRBD2; clone_size: .; j_call: TRBJ2-1; v_call: TRBV19; cdr3_aa: CASSKQPGGALINEQFF; cdr3_nt: TGTGCCAGTAGTAAGCAGCCGGGGGGGGCACTGATCAATGAGCAGTTCTTC
cdr3_length: 15; d_call: TRBD1; clone_size: .; j_call: TRBJ2-1; v_call: TRBV6-5; cdr3_aa: CASSSRTGMVDEQFF; cdr3_nt: TGTGCCAGCAGTTCCAGGACAGGGATGGTCGATGAGCAGTTCTTC
cdr3_length: 16; d_call: TRBD1; clone_size: .; j_call: TRBJ2-3; v_call: TRBV18; cdr3_aa: CASSPKGTGKTDTQYF; cdr3_nt: TGTGCCAGCTCACCAAAAGGGACAGGGAAAACAGATACGCAGTATTTT